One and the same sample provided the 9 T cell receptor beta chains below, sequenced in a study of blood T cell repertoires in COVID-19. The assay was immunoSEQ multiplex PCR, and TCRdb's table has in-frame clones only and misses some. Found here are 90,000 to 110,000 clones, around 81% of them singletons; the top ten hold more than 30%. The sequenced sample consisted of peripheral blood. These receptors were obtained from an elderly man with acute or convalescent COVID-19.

CDR3: CASSLDRVKETQYF. DNA for the CDR3: TGTGCCAGCAGCCTTGACAGGGTTAAGGAGACCCAGTACTTC. The rearrangement uses TRBV7-9 and TRBJ2-5; 7 bases map to TRBD1. V lost 5 bases to trimming and J lost 5 bases; unmatched junction nucleotides: 8. Germline V gene sequence: CDR1 SEHNR, CDR2 FQNEAQ (reference sequence). This CDR3 contains 14 residues.

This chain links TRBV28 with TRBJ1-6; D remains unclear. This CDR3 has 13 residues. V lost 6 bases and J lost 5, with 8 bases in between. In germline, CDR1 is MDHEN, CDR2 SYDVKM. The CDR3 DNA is TGTGCCAGCAGATGGCGGCATAATTCACCCCTCCACTTT. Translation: CASRWRHNSPLHF.

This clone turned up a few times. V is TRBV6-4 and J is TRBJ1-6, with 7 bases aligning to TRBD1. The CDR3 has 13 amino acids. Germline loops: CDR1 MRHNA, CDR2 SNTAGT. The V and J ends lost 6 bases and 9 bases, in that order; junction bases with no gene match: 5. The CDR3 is CASRGQLRSPLHF. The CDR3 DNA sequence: TGTGCCAGCAGGGGACAGCTACGTTCACCCCTCCACTTT.

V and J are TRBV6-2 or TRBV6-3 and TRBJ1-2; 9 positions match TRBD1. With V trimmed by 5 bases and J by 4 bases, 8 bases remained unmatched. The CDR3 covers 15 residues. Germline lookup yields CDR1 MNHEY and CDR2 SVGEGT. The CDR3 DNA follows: TGTGCCAGCAGTCGTTCTACAGGGGGCACCTATGGCTACACCTTC. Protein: CASSRSTGGTYGYTF.

Written as DNA, the CDR3 is TGTGCCAGCAGTGCGGGGGGGCTTGGCGAAAAACTGTTTTTT. Translating it yields CASSAGGLGEKLFF. The chain joins TRBV28 to TRBJ1-4; D is possibly TRBD1 (6 bases). V gave up 5 bases and J gave up 8 bases, with 15 bases separating them. Germline loops: CDR1 MDHEN, CDR2 SYDVKM. The CDR3 is 14 amino acids.

The CDR3 DNA reads as TGTGCCAGCAGCCAAGATCCAGGGTACAATGAGCAGTTCTTC. Its translation: CASSQDPGYNEQFF. This chain connects TRBV3-1 (or the pseudogene TRBV3-2) to TRBJ2-1; weak D call: TRBD1 (5 bases). Germline V gene data show CDR1 as LGHDT and CDR2 as YNNKEL (reference sequence). CDR3 size: 14 residues. The V end lost 0 bases, the J end lost 4 bases, and 7 bases lay between the germline ends.

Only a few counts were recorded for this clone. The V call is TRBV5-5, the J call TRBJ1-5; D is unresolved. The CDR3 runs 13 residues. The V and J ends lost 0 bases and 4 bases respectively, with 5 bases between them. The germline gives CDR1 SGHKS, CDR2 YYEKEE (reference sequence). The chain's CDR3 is CASSLGQNQPQHF. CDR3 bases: TGTGCCAGCAGCTTGGGGCAGAATCAGCCCCAGCATTTT.

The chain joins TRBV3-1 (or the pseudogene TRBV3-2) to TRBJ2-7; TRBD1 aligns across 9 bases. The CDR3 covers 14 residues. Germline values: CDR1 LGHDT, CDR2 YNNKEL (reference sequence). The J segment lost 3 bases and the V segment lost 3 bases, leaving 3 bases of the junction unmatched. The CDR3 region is CASSHLDRGYEQYF. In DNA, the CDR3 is TGTGCCAGCAGCCACTTGGACAGGGGCTACGAGCAGTACTTC.

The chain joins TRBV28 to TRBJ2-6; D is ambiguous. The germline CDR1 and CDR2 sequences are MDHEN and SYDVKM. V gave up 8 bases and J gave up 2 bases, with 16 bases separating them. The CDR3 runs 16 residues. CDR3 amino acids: CASLRWASPGANVLTF. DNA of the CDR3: TGTGCCAGCCTACGGTGGGCATCACCTGGGGCCAACGTCCTGACTTTC.